This T cell receptor (beta chain) is drawn from a study of tissue T cells after allogeneic stem cell transplantation. Overall study results and limits: Sampling depth was limited, and the cohort was small and clinically varied.

Remarks on this clone: The antigen remains undetermined. Mouse gene names and germline throughout. The read terminates 1 residue before the CDR3 end, so the remaining end is supplied by the germline J gene.

This CDR3 has 12 residues. V was trimmed by 5 bases and J by 4 bases, leaving 7 bases between them. Germline assignment: CDR1 NSQYPW and CDR2 LRSPGD (reference sequence). Using immunoSEQ multiplex PCR, the repertoire was profiled, and TCRdb retains in-frame clones only, with some absent. This sample has about 22,000 clones, with over 55% found just once. This TCR came from a female BALB/c mouse in good health. The MHC haplotype of this mouse line is H2-d. The chain links TRBV1 to TRBJ2-5; no clear D. The sequenced sample consisted of spleen. CDR3 bases read: TGCACCTGCAGTACCCAGGAAGACACCCAGTAC. This translates into CTCSTQEDTQY. The whole CDR3 reads CTCSTQEDTQYF. The full variable domain, rest sourced from reference TRBV1 and TRBJ2-5, is VTLLEQNPRWRLVPRGQAVNLRCILKNSQYPWMSWYQQDLQKQLQWLFTLRSPGDKEVKSLPGADYLATRVTDTELRLQVANMSQGRTLYCTCSTQEDTQYFGPGTRLLVL.